Following are 9 T cell receptor beta chains from one sample sequenced in a study of blood T cell repertoires in COVID-19. Assay used: immunoSEQ multiplex PCR; TCRdb lists only in-frame clones, some missing. The sample shows tens of thousands of clones, 75% to 90% of them seen only once. Sequencing was performed on peripheral blood. The receptors stem from a man in his 60s with acute or convalescent COVID-19.

The chain has TRBV18 and TRBJ2-1; perhaps TRBD2 as D (6 bases). The germline V gene encodes CDR1 KGHSH and CDR2 LQKENI. The CDR3 is 17 amino acids. V lost 2 bases to trimming and J lost 8 bases, with 22 bases between them. The DNA for the CDR3 is TGTGCCAGCTCACCATCGGTCCGGGAGACCTACTTCTATGAGCAGTTCTTC. This codes for CASSPSVRETYFYEQFF.

The chain joins TRBV9 to TRBJ2-3, with D perhaps TRBD2 (6 bases). This CDR3 region has 12 residues. Germline lookup yields CDR1 SGDLS and CDR2 YYNGEE. Between the trimmed V and J ends, which lost 7 bases and 0 bases, there was a span of 6 bases. Here the CDR3 reads CASRGSTDTQYF. The CDR3 DNA is TGTGCCAGCCGGGGGAGCACAGATACGCAGTATTTT.

The chain links TRBV18 to TRBJ1-5, with 9 nucleotides matching TRBD1. Germline CDR1 reads KGHSH; CDR2 reads LQKENI. J was trimmed by 7 bases and V by 3 bases; bases with no gene match: 10. The CDR3 is 16 residues long. CDR3 bases: TGTGCCAGCTCACCGCGGACAGGGGCTCTTATACAGCCCCAGCATTTT. It translates to CASSPRTGALIQPQHF.

The J gene is TRBJ1-4, the V gene TRBV10-3, with D tentatively TRBD1 (6 bases). Per germline, CDR1 ENHRY and CDR2 SYGVKD. CDR3 length: 16 residues. Between the trimmed V and J ends, which lost 4 bases and 8 bases, there was a span of 20 bases. CDR3 protein: CAISVAPTGKGEKLFF. In DNA, the CDR3 is TGTGCCATCAGTGTGGCCCCGACAGGCAAGGGGGAAAAACTGTTTTTT.

This chain links TRBV11-2 with TRBJ2-7; 10 bases match TRBD1. J gave up 4 bases and V 5 bases, and 5 bases lay outside the gene matches. This CDR3 is 14 amino acids long. The germline V gene encodes CDR1 SGHAT and CDR2 FQNNGV. The CDR3 reads CASSTGTGDYEQYF. CDR3 DNA sequence: TGTGCCAGCAGCACCGGGACAGGGGATTACGAGCAGTACTTC.

The rearrangement uses TRBV12-3 or TRBV12-4 and TRBJ2-5; D perhaps matches TRBD2 (7 bases). This CDR3 contains 13 residues. V shed 5 bases and J shed 9 bases, with 16 bases lying between them. The CDR3 loop is CASSPPGGTAQYF. The CDR3 region has the DNA TGTGCCAGCAGTCCCCCGGGGGGCACGGCCCAGTACTTC.

The V gene is TRBV6-5, the J gene TRBJ2-7; 11 bases agree with TRBD1. The germline gives CDR1 MNHEY, CDR2 SVGAGI. The CDR3 is made up of 15 amino acids. The junction had 12 bases not matched to a gene; V was cut back by 8 bases and J by 6 bases. In nucleotides, the CDR3 is TGTGCCAGCCGCCCATTTGGACAGGGGGCAGGCGAGCAGTACTTC. Its protein is CASRPFGQGAGEQYF.

The chain links TRBV5-4 to TRBJ1-3; possibly TRBD1 for D (5 bases). The CDR3 spans 15 residues. The germline gives CDR1 SGHNT, CDR2 YYREEE (reference sequence). V was pared by 7 bases and J by 0 bases, with 14 bases between. DNA for the CDR3: TGTGCCAGCGGGCGGGACGCCAACTCTGGAAACACCATATATTTT. Translated: CASGRDANSGNTIYF. The whole variable domain, filled in from reference TRBV5-4 and TRBJ1-3, reads ETGVTQSPTHLIKTRGQQVTLRCSSQSGHNTVSWYQQALGQGPQFIFQYYREEENGRGNFPPRFSGLQFPNYSSELNVNALELDDSALYLCASGRDANSGNTIYFGEGSWLTVV.

This chain uses TRBV3-1 (or the pseudogene TRBV3-2) with TRBJ2-7; no clear D gene. The CDR3 is made up of 16 amino acids. Germline V CDR1 and CDR2: LGHDT, YNNKEL (reference sequence). V was trimmed by 0 bases and J by 0 bases, leaving 12 bases between them. DNA of the CDR3: TGTGCCAGCAGCCAAGATACCCCCGCGAGCTCCTACGAGCAGTACTTC. Encoded protein: CASSQDTPASSYEQYF.